This is a list of T cell receptor beta chains from one sample in a study of CD8 T cells in ankylosing spondylitis. TCRdb reanalysed the 5' RACE reads using MiXCR and keeps one entry per CDR3 protein. The sample records roughly 86,000 distinct CDR3 sequences, around 10% being singletons. Sequencing was performed on blood, either unsorted or a sorted T cell fraction (not recorded which). Receptors originate from a male donor with ankylosing spondylitis or in good health (not recorded which). CDR3s include the opening cysteine and the closing phenylalanine or tryptophan. D genes are given only for firm matches. Clone size is given for some rows only: seen once, a few or many times, or a class if the clone is expanded.

size	V	D	J	CDR3	DNA
many	TRBV5-1	.	TRBJ2-1	CASSLVPYNEQFF	TGCGCCAGCAGCTTAGTCCCTTACAATGAGCAGTTCTTC
many	TRBV6-5	.	TRBJ1-1	CASSYYPGLNTEAFF	TGTGCCAGCAGTTACTATCCAGGGCTGAACACTGAAGCTTTCTTT
few	TRBV28	TRBD1	TRBJ2-7	CASNPLNNEWQGASYEQYF	TGTGCCAGCAACCCCCTAAACAATGAGTGGCAGGGGGCGTCCTACGAGCAGTACTTC
many	TRBV19	.	TRBJ1-1	CASSMDHWLGTEAFF	TGTGCCAGTAGTATGGATCATTGGCTGGGGACTGAAGCTTTCTTT
many	TRBV5-4	.	TRBJ2-3	CASSFFHTADTQYF	TGTGCCAGCAGCTTTTTCCACACGGCAGATACGCAGTATTTT
.	TRBV20-1	TRBD2	TRBJ2-5	CSARGPGGTQYF	TGCAGTGCTAGAGGGCCGGGGGGGACCCAGTACTTC
many	TRBV20-1	.	TRBJ2-5	CSPESSDAMRETQYF	TGCAGTCCGGAATCTAGCGACGCAATGAGGGAGACCCAGTACTTC
.	TRBV18	TRBD1	TRBJ2-7	CASSPGQGGHEQYF	TGTGCCAGCTCCCCGGGACAGGGGGGACACGAGCAGTACTTC
many	TRBV2	.	TRBJ2-1	CASSSSGGQYNEQFF	TGTGCCAGCAGTTCCTCGGGGGGACAGTACAATGAGCAGTTCTTC
.	TRBV27	TRBD1	TRBJ1-5	CASSSTPGTGLSQPQHF	TGTGCCAGCAGTTCAACACCCGGGACAGGGCTATCTCAGCCCCAGCATTTT
few	TRBV29-1	TRBD1	TRBJ1-1	CSVENPGGRGTEAFF	TGCAGCGTTGAAAACCCAGGGGGCCGGGGAACTGAAGCTTTCTTT
many	TRBV6-6	.	TRBJ1-2	CASGVRRYYGYTF	TGTGCCAGCGGAGTCCGGAGATATTATGGCTACACCTTC
many	TRBV6-4	.	TRBJ1-5	CASSGTGISNQPQHF	TGTGCCAGCAGCGGGACTGGGATTAGCAATCAGCCCCAGCATTTT
many	TRBV5-5	.	TRBJ2-5	CASSLATGLQETQYF	TGTGCCAGCAGCCTAGCAACGGGACTGCAAGAGACCCAGTACTTC
.	TRBV15	TRBD2	TRBJ2-3	CATSRDPPRTSGVGADTQYF	TGTGCCACCAGCAGAGATCCGCCCCGGACTAGCGGGGTGGGAGCAGATACGCAGTATTTT
many	TRBV14	TRBD2	TRBJ2-3	CASSLRTSFADTQYF	TGTGCCAGCAGTCTTCGGACTAGCTTCGCAGATACGCAGTATTTT
many	TRBV29-1	.	TRBJ2-5	CSVGTVDGGQYF	TGCAGCGTTGGAACTGTAGACGGGGGACAGTACTTC
.	TRBV7-3	.	TRBJ2-2	CASSLGRQGPVTGELFF	TGTGCCAGCAGCTTAGGTCGGCAGGGACCGGTCACCGGGGAGCTGTTTTTT
many	TRBV20-1	.	TRBJ1-3	CSARAGAGPPGNTIYF	TGCAGTGCTAGAGCGGGAGCAGGACCTCCTGGAAACACCATATATTTT
many	TRBV6-5	.	TRBJ2-1	CASSYSGRLYNEQFF	TGTGCCAGCAGTTACTCGGGCCGCCTGTACAATGAGCAGTTCTTC
many	TRBV7-2	.	TRBJ2-4	CASSPDLPAKNIQYF	TGTGCCAGCAGCCCGGACTTACCCGCCAAAAACATTCAGTACTTC
many	TRBV12-3/TRBV12-4	TRBD1	TRBJ2-1	CASSPTGTGGGHEQFF	TGTGCCAGCAGTCCCACCGGGACAGGGGGGGGACATGAGCAGTTCTTC